These T cell receptor beta chains were read from a single sample in a study of shared clonotypes between healthy human individuals. TCRdb keeps only in-frame clones here, not all; method: immunoSEQ multiplex PCR. In the table there are about 710,000 clones, roughly 72% of which are singletons. The sequencing sample was made of memory CD4+ T cells sorted from blood. The receptors derive from a woman in her 30s in good health. The CDR3 runs from the conserved cysteine through the conserved F or W. Each record gives: CDR3 DNA, CDR3 protein, clone size, V gene, J gene, D gene. A D gene is named only where the DNA matches it firmly. Size values are once, few and many counts, or a class for expanded clones, and some rows have none.

CDR3 DNA: TGTGCCACCAGCAGAGAGGGCAGGGGGAACTATGGCTACACCTTC; CDR3 protein: CATSREGRGNYGYTF; clone size: once; V gene: TRBV15; J gene: TRBJ1-2; D gene: TRBD1
CDR3 DNA: TGTGCCAGCAGTGGGGGCCAATTGGGAGCTAATGAAAAACTGTTTTTT; CDR3 protein: CASSGGQLGANEKLFF; clone size: NA; V gene: TRBV2; J gene: TRBJ1-4; D gene: NA
CDR3 DNA: TGTGCCAGCAGTGTTGACAGCTCCGGGGTCTACGAGCAGTACTTC; CDR3 protein: CASSVDSSGVYEQYF; clone size: NA; V gene: TRBV25-1; J gene: TRBJ2-7; D gene: NA
CDR3 DNA: TGTGCCAGCAGTGCCATCTACGAGCAGTACTTC; CDR3 protein: CASSAIYEQYF; clone size: NA; V gene: TRBV2; J gene: TRBJ2-7; D gene: NA
CDR3 DNA: TGCGCCAGCAGCTTGGTCCAGGGGTCCTACGAGCAGTACTTC; CDR3 protein: CASSLVQGSYEQYF; clone size: NA; V gene: TRBV5-1; J gene: TRBJ2-7; D gene: NA
CDR3 DNA: TGTGCCAGCAGCTTAGAGGGACAGGGCACCGGGGAGCTGTTTTTT; CDR3 protein: CASSLEGQGTGELFF; clone size: NA; V gene: TRBV11-3; J gene: TRBJ2-2; D gene: TRBD1
CDR3 DNA: TGCGCCAGCAGACCGGACAGCCAAGAGACCCAGTACTTC; CDR3 protein: CASRPDSQETQYF; clone size: few; V gene: TRBV5-1; J gene: TRBJ2-5; D gene: NA
CDR3 DNA: TGCGCCAGCAGCTTGGAACAGGGTCGTACTGAAGCTTTCTTT; CDR3 protein: CASSLEQGRTEAFF; clone size: NA; V gene: TRBV5-1; J gene: TRBJ1-1; D gene: NA
CDR3 DNA: TGTGCCTGGAGCGGACTAATGCCCCATGAGCAGTTCTTC; CDR3 protein: CAWSGLMPHEQFF; clone size: NA; V gene: TRBV30; J gene: TRBJ2-1; D gene: NA
CDR3 DNA: TGTGCCAGCAGCACAGATTCATATACGCAGTATTTT; CDR3 protein: CASSTDSYTQYF; clone size: few; V gene: TRBV9; J gene: TRBJ2-3; D gene: NA
CDR3 DNA: TGCGCCAGCAGCTTAAGCGGGAGGGTCACCGGGGAGCTGTTTTTT; CDR3 protein: CASSLSGRVTGELFF; clone size: NA; V gene: TRBV5-1; J gene: TRBJ2-2; D gene: TRBD2